These 16 T cell receptor beta chains originate from one sample sequenced in a study of cytomegalovirus exposure and HLA in healthy donors. The study ran its PCR with 60 Vbeta and 13 Jbeta primers. Clones were sequenced by immunoSEQ multiplex PCR, and TCRdb holds only the in-frame ones, with some missing. The sample lists under 200,000 clones, around 84% occurring once. The material sequenced was PBMCs. The receptors derive from a man in his forties in good health and CMV-seropositive.

The CDR3 DNA follows: TGTGCCACCAGCAGAGCTTATCGCAATGAGCAGTTCTTC. Amino acids: CATSRAYRNEQFF. J is TRBJ2-1 and V is TRBV15, with no clear D. Per germline, CDR1 LNHNV and CDR2 YYDKDF (reference sequence). This CDR3 spans 13 amino acids. With 1 base removed from V and 6 bases from J, the gap between germline ends came to 7 bases.

V and J are TRBV25-1 and TRBJ2-2; D might be TRBD2 (7 bases). Trimming took 1 base from V and 6 from J, leaving 12 bases between them. CDR1 and CDR2 (germline): MGHDK, SYGVNS. This CDR3 region has 15 residues. The CDR3, as DNA: TGTGCCAGCAGTGAATCGTGGGAGGGGGCCGGGGAGCTGTTTTTT. Its translation: CASSESWEGAGELFF. The whole variable domain, filled in from reference TRBV25-1 and TRBJ2-2, reads EADIYQTPRYLVIGTGKKITLECSQTMGHDKMYWYQQDPGMELHLIHYSYGVNSTEKGDLSSESTVSRIRTEHFPLTLESARPSHTSQYLCASSESWEGAGELFFGEGSRLTVL.

The chain recombines TRBV10-3 with TRBJ2-3; 9 bases are a match to TRBD2. Germline V gene sequence: CDR1 ENHRY, CDR2 SYGVKD. The trim removed 4 bases at V and 2 bases at J, leaving 4 bases unmatched. The CDR3 length is 15 residues. The CDR3 DNA is TGTGCCATCAGTGGTTTAGCGGGGGTCACAGATACGCAGTATTTT. Translation: CAISGLAGVTDTQYF.

This clone appeared a single time. V and J are TRBV6-5 and TRBJ2-2, with 7 bases identical to TRBD2. V shed 8 bases and J 10 bases; nucleotides not matched to a gene: 7. The length of the CDR3 is 12 residues. CDR1 and CDR2 (germline): MNHEY, SVGAGI. This CDR3 reads CASYTGGMELFF. CDR3 DNA: TGTGCCAGCTACACGGGGGGTATGGAGCTGTTTTTT.

This clone was counted a few times. This chain uses TRBV6-6 with TRBJ2-1; 14 bases agree with TRBD2. The germline CDR1 and CDR2 sequences are MNHNY and SVGAGI (reference sequence). This CDR3 contains 15 residues. Trimming cost V 5 bases and J 8 bases; bases outside gene matches: 5. The DNA for the CDR3 is TGTGCCAGCAGTCCCCGGGGACTAGCGGGAGATGAGCAGTTCTTC. Translating gives CASSPRGLAGDEQFF.

V usage is TRBV7-9 and J usage is TRBJ2-2; 7 bases are shared with TRBD1. CDR1 SEHNR and CDR2 FQNEAQ come from the germline V gene (reference sequence). CDR3 length: 16 residues. Germline trimming cut 5 bases from V and 3 bases from J; bases unmatched to any gene: 9. The CDR3 loop reads CASSPRQGVDTGELFF. The DNA for the CDR3 is TGTGCCAGCAGCCCTCGACAGGGTGTGGACACCGGGGAGCTGTTTTTT.

CDR3 amino acids: CATPGITGLEPSLEKLFF. CDR3 coding DNA: TGCGCCACCCCCGGGATCACAGGGCTCGAACCATCGCTGGAAAAACTGTTTTTT. The chain links TRBV5-1 to TRBJ1-4, with D possibly matching TRBD1 (6 bases). The length of the CDR3 is 18 residues. Trimming left V 9 bases short and J 8 bases short, with 32 bases between. Per germline, CDR1 SGHRS and CDR2 YFSETQ.

The genes are TRBV18 and TRBJ2-1, with D uncertain. Trimming removed 3 bases from V and 6 bases from J, with 15 bases in between. The germline gives CDR1 KGHSH, CDR2 LQKENI. This CDR3 has 15 residues. In DNA form, the CDR3 reads TGTGCCAGCTCACCTGGAGTAGCCGAGTTCAATGAGCAGTTCTTC. This encodes CASSPGVAEFNEQFF.

The rearrangement uses TRBV28 and TRBJ1-1, with D tentatively TRBD1 (6 bases). Deletions cut 9 bases from V and 3 bases from J, with 14 bases between. The CDR3 length is 13 residues. Germline loops: CDR1 MDHEN, CDR2 SYDVKM. CDR3 coding DNA: TGTGCCAGTTATTCACAGGGCTACACTGAAGCTTTCTTT. Translation: CASYSQGYTEAFF.

This chain links TRBV7-2 with TRBJ1-1, with a weak D call TRBD1 (5 bases). The length of the CDR3 is 15 residues. CDR1 SGHTA and CDR2 FQGNSA come from the germline V gene. Trimming took 11 bases from V and 1 from J, leaving 20 bases between them. The DNA of the CDR3 is TGTGCCTCCGGATGGCAGGGTCTATGGAACACTGAAGCTTTCTTT. This encodes CASGWQGLWNTEAFF.

The rearrangement joins TRBV10-2 to TRBJ2-5; weak D call: TRBD2 (7 bases). Germline loops: CDR1 WSHSY, CDR2 SAAADI. Trimming removed 2 bases from V and 4 bases from J, with 14 bases in between. The CDR3 is 15 amino acids. In DNA, the CDR3 is TGCGCCAGCAGTGAGCCAGCCGGGGGGCCAGAGACCCAGTACTTC. Its protein is CASSEPAGGPETQYF.

The chain joins TRBV5-5 to TRBJ2-3; D unresolved. The CDR3 is 11 amino acids. Germline loops: CDR1 SGHKS, CDR2 YYEKEE (reference sequence). The V end lost 4 bases, the J end lost 6 bases, and 6 bases lay between the germline ends. CDR3 coding DNA: TGTGCCAGCAGCCCCCGGGATACGCAGTATTTT. Its protein product is CASSPRDTQYF.

The chain carries TRBV27 and TRBJ2-7, with D possibly being TRBD1 (5 bases). The V gene lost 1 base and the J gene lost 2 bases, with 9 bases spanning the gap. Germline V gives CDR1 MNHEY, CDR2 SMNVEV (reference sequence). CDR3 length equals 14 residues. CDR3 in amino acids: CASSLYRSPYEQYF. The CDR3 DNA follows: TGTGCCAGCAGTTTATACAGGTCTCCCTACGAGCAGTACTTC.

V and J are TRBV6-5 and TRBJ1-1; D is perhaps TRBD1 (5 bases). Germline V gene sequence: CDR1 MNHEY, CDR2 SVGAGI. The CDR3 sequence is 15 residues long. V gave up 0 bases and J gave up 0 bases, with 8 bases separating them. As DNA, the CDR3 is TGTGCCAGCAGTTACTCAGGGGAAGTGAACACTGAAGCTTTCTTT. Translation gives CASSYSGEVNTEAFF.

The chain carries TRBV11-2 and TRBJ1-1; D possibly corresponds to TRBD1 (5 bases). Trimming took off 1 base at V and 2 bases at J, with 11 bases between the two ends. Germline CDR1 SGHAT, CDR2 FQNNGV. This CDR3 region has 15 residues. DNA of the CDR3: TGTGCCAGCAGCTTAGTTTATGACAGAAACACTGAAGCTTTCTTT. This codes for CASSLVYDRNTEAFF. The whole variable domain, remainder taken from reference TRBV11-2 and TRBJ1-1, is EAGVAQSPRYKIIEKRQSVAFWCNPISGHATLYWYQQILGQGPKLLIQFQNNGVVDDSQLPKDRFSAERLKGVDSTLKIQPAKLEDSAVYLCASSLVYDRNTEAFFGQGTRLTVV.

The chain recombines TRBV5-1 with TRBJ2-3; 15 bases fit TRBD2. This CDR3 is 18 amino acids long. V lost 5 bases to trimming and J lost 6 bases; unmatched junction nucleotides: 13. The germline CDR1 and CDR2 sequences are SGHRS and YFSETQ. The CDR3 is CASRGLAGGPHTSDTQYF. DNA of the CDR3: TGCGCCAGCAGGGGACTAGCGGGAGGTCCCCACACATCGGATACGCAGTATTTT.